This T cell receptor beta chain was identified in a study of T-cell reconstitution after alpha-beta-depleted transplantation in children. Regarding the study as a whole: T-cell numbers and diversity one year post-transplant derived largely from freshly generated T cells. After transplant, high TCRbeta diversity at day 60 in some patients arose from surviving recipient T cells and thymic progenitors. About two months after transplant, alpha-beta T cells reportedly came from several hundred expanded graft clones.

For this clonotype: Its specificity is unknown.

This sample's TCRbeta library carried unique molecular identifier barcodes. TCRdb ran MiXCR on the PCR reads and lists one entry per CDR3 protein. Among about 980,000 distinct CDR3 sequences, roughly 29% were seen once, and the ten largest hold over 25%. The V gene's germline CDR1 is LGHDT and CDR2 YNNKEL (reference sequence). V lost 0 bases to trimming and J lost 5 bases; unmatched junction nucleotides: 6. CDR3 length equals 15 residues. The sequences come from PBMCs, mostly from graft donor cells, collected 360 days after TCRalphabeta/CD19-depleted stem cell transplant. The chain couples TRBV3-1 to TRBJ2-7; 8 bases are a match to TRBD1. The sequence was obtained from a boy under two years old who had a stem cell transplant for SCID, so the T cells may come from the graft donor. CDR3 residues: CASSQEGRGRDEQYF. The DNA for the CDR3 is TGTGCCAGCAGCCAAGAGGGCAGGGGGCGCGACGAGCAGTACTTC.